The 10 T cell receptor beta chains below all came from one sample that was sequenced in a study of T cell changes during pregnancy in multiple sclerosis. Produced via immunoSEQ multiplex PCR; TCRdb's table is partial and in-frame only. The sample carries 30,000 or so clones, 70% to 90% recorded once. The starting material was CD4+ T cells from peripheral blood mononuclear cells, obtained in the first trimester of pregnancy. These receptors all stem from a female donor in good health, enrolled as a control in a pregnancy study.

V gene TRBV7-2 combines with J gene TRBJ2-3, with 8 bases identical to TRBD2. The V and J ends lost 5 bases and 2 bases, in that order; junction bases with no gene match: 6. This CDR3 contains 15 residues. The germline V gene encodes CDR1 SGHTA and CDR2 FQGNSA. CDR3 in DNA: TGTGCCAGCAGCCTAAGCGGGGGCCACACAGATACGCAGTATTTT. This gives the protein CASSLSGGHTDTQYF.

V is TRBV6-5 and J is TRBJ1-2; 8 nucleotides align to TRBD1. Germline V CDR1 and CDR2: MNHEY, SVGAGI. This CDR3 has 14 amino acids. J lost 3 bases, V lost 4 bases, and 4 bases had no gene match. As DNA, the CDR3 is TGTGCCAGCAGTTTTGGACAGGGCGACTATGGCTACACCTTC. It translates to CASSFGQGDYGYTF.

This chain uses TRBV4-3 with TRBJ1-5; D gene uncertain. This CDR3 is built from 13 residues. Trimming removed 0 bases at V and 9 bases at J, with 9 bases between. Germline values: CDR1 LGHNA, CDR2 YSLEER. CDR3 sequence (DNA): TGCGCCAGCAGCCAAGATTCAGATCGGCCCCAGCATTTT. Its translation is CASSQDSDRPQHF.

This sequence joins TRBV6-1 and TRBJ2-3, with TRBD2 matching 11 bases. With 6 bases clipped from V and 4 bases from J, the junction kept 6 bases outside the gene matches. Germline lookup yields CDR1 MNHNS and CDR2 SASEGT. The CDR3 spans 15 residues. This CDR3 reads CASRIAGGRADTQYF. The CDR3, as DNA: TGTGCCAGCAGAATAGCGGGGGGGCGAGCAGATACGCAGTATTTT.

The V and J genes are TRBV7-2 and TRBJ1-5, with D perhaps TRBD1 (6 bases). Trimming left V 4 bases short and J 2 bases short, with 12 bases between. The CDR3 spans 15 residues. Germline V gene sequence: CDR1 SGHTA, CDR2 FQGNSA. The CDR3 nucleotides are TGTGCCAGCAGCTCCCGGGCAGGGGGCAATCAGCCCCAGCATTTT. It codes for CASSSRAGGNQPQHF.

The V call is TRBV7-6, the J call TRBJ2-6, with a possible D match to TRBD2 (5 bases). This CDR3 spans 17 amino acids. Germline CDR1 reads SGHVS; CDR2 reads FNYEAQ. V was clipped by 0 bases and J by 0 bases, with 9 bases between them. The DNA for the CDR3 is TGTGCCAGCAGCTTAGCAGGACTCAACTCTGGGGCCAACGTCCTGACTTTC. Amino acids: CASSLAGLNSGANVLTF.

The chain carries TRBV7-2 and TRBJ2-3, with D perhaps matching TRBD1 (5 bases). This CDR3 is built from 17 residues. Germline CDR1 is SGHTA and CDR2 is FQGNSA. With 1 base removed from V and 1 base from J, the gap between germline ends came to 15 bases. The CDR3 loop reads CASSLVGQGVGTDTQYF. CDR3 sequence (DNA): TGTGCCAGCAGCTTAGTCGGGCAGGGTGTGGGCACAGATACGCAGTATTTT.

The V and J genes are TRBV15 and TRBJ1-4; D possibly corresponds to TRBD1 (6 bases). The CDR3 is 18 residues long. V lost 1 base and J lost 5, with 20 bases in between. CDR1 and CDR2 from the germline V gene are LNHNV and YYDKDF (reference sequence). The CDR3 sequence is CATSRGPSPTGLNEKLFF. As DNA, the CDR3 is TGTGCCACCAGCAGAGGCCCCTCGCCCACAGGGTTAAATGAAAAACTGTTTTTT.

The rearrangement uses TRBV4-3 and TRBJ1-2; unclear D gene. The CDR3 length is 15 residues. V was cut by 2 bases and J by 8 bases, with 18 bases left in between. The germline V gene encodes CDR1 LGHNA and CDR2 YSLEER. DNA for the CDR3: TGCGCCAGCAGCCAACTTAATGCTCGGGTCGGGGGCTACACCTTC. This gives the protein CASSQLNARVGGYTF.

By proportion, this clone is medium-sized. In the same sample, other DNA sequences code for this CDR3. This chain uses TRBV19 with TRBJ1-5; unclear D gene. Trimming shortened V by 3 bases and J by 7 bases, and 7 bases separated the two germline ends. The CDR3 has 12 amino acids. Germline V gene data show CDR1 as LNHDA and CDR2 as SQIVND (reference sequence). CDR3 residues: CASSIREQPQHF. The CDR3 DNA reads TGTGCCAGTAGTATTCGGGAACAGCCCCAGCATTTT.